The clone carrying this TCR beta chain has a single count. Its target is not known. These data originate in a study of T cell responses to AZD1222 COVID-19 vaccine. Findings and caveats of the study: Donors were largely white British and mainly female; clonal diversity was possibly underestimated. Just a handful of AZD1222 recipients were seropositive at baseline.

Sequencing used immunoSEQ multiplex PCR; TCRdb keeps in-frame clones, though not all of them. Of around 100,000 clones listed, 88% are singletons. The CDR3 loop spans 16 amino acids. V dropped 1 base and J dropped 7 bases, with 17 bases sitting between them. Germline V gives CDR1 LGHNA, CDR2 YSLEER. The sequence was collected from an adult in good health. The sample was peripheral blood, taken on day 0 of AZD1222 vaccination. The chain links TRBV4-3 to TRBJ1-5; perhaps TRBD1 as D (5 bases). The CDR3, as DNA: TGCGCCAGCAGCCAAGGCCCCAGTAGGGGAGCCCAGCCCCAGCATTTT. Protein sequence: CASSQGPSRGAQPQHF.